The 8 T cell receptor beta chains presented below share a single source sample, sequenced in a study of T cells in Graves' hyperthyroidism and ophthalmopathy. The source material, RNA transcripts, was used to amplify TCR beta CDR3 regions. The HTBI primer set was used in a first-round RT-PCR of the TCR CDR3. TCRdb itself ran the multiplex PCR reads through MiXCR, one entry per CDR3 protein. The table includes approximately 400,000 distinct CDR3 sequences, 15% to 18% detected once. Sequencing input: blood. These receptors all stem from a woman between 18 and 30 years old with Graves' hyperthyroidism.

This clonotype is termed medium-sized (0.01 to 0.1%). This rearrangement joins TRBV3-1 to TRBJ2-1; 8 bases line up with TRBD2. Trimming cost V 1 base and J 2 bases; bases outside gene matches: 10. Per the germline V gene, CDR1 is LGHDT and CDR2 is YNNKEL (reference sequence). The CDR3 consists of 18 residues. The CDR3 coding sequence is TGTGCCAGCAGCCAAGGAGCGGGAGCGCGAGGGGCCTACAATGAGCAGTTCTTC. This encodes CASSQGAGARGAYNEQFF.

The chain couples TRBV5-6 to TRBJ1-1; 7 nucleotides align to TRBD1. Trimming cost V 4 bases and J 7 bases; bases outside gene matches: 10. The CDR3 is 14 amino acids. Germline assignment: CDR1 SGHDT and CDR2 YYEEEE. CDR3 bases: TGTGCCAGCAGCCCATTGACAGGGAGGGTTGAAGCTTTCTTT. Translated: CASSPLTGRVEAFF.

This clonotype showed up just a few times. The chain links TRBV6-1 to TRBJ2-5, with a tentative D call TRBD1 (6 bases). V dropped 5 bases and J dropped 1 base, with 11 bases sitting between them. The CDR3 length is 14 residues. CDR1 MNHNS and CDR2 SASEGT come from the germline V gene. This CDR3 is CASSIGQPQETQYF. CDR3 nucleotides: TGTGCCAGCAGTATAGGACAGCCCCAAGAGACCCAGTACTTC.

The chain is built from TRBV2 and TRBJ2-1; 7 bases line up with TRBD1. The CDR3 spans 15 residues. With V trimmed by 7 bases and J by 3 bases, 9 bases remained unmatched. Germline CDR1 is SNHLY and CDR2 is FYNNEI. CDR3 DNA sequence: TGTGCCAGCAAGCCGAGTCCAGGGGGCTACAATGAGCAGTTCTTC. This sequence encodes CASKPSPGGYNEQFF.

This clonotype was picked up many times. The chain uses TRBV12-3 or TRBV12-4 and TRBJ2-1, with 9 bases aligning to TRBD2. This CDR3 spans 16 amino acids. V gave up 5 bases and J gave up 9 bases; unmatched junction bases: 14. The CDR3 nucleotides are TGTGCCAGCAGTGCAATCACGAGCGGGGGGCTTCCTGAGCAGTTCTTC. Protein product: CASSAITSGGLPEQFF.

At least ten counts were recorded for this clonotype. CDR3 in DNA: TGCAGTGCTAGTGGCCCGGCCGGACTCAATCAGCCCCAGCATTTT. Translation: CSASGPAGLNQPQHF. The rearrangement uses TRBV20-1 and TRBJ1-5, with D unclear. V lost 3 bases and J 3 bases, leaving 15 bases between the germline ends. Germline V gene lookup returns CDR1 DFQATT and CDR2 SNEGSKA (reference sequence). The CDR3 runs to 15 residues.

This clonotype appeared a few times. V and J are TRBV20-1 and TRBJ1-5; D may be TRBD1 (6 bases). The V end was cut by 5 bases, the J end by 0 bases, with 11 bases between. This CDR3 has 14 residues. Per germline, CDR1 DFQATT and CDR2 SNEGSKA (reference sequence). The CDR3 DNA is TGCAGTGCTTACAGGGAATATAGCAATCAGCCCCAGCATTTT. It specifies CSAYREYSNQPQHF.

This clonotype was picked up many times. This rearrangement joins TRBV29-1 to TRBJ2-7; possibly TRBD1 for D (5 bases). This CDR3 region has 16 residues. Trimming pared 4 bases from V and 0 bases from J, leaving 19 bases between. CDR1 SQVTM and CDR2 ANQGSEA come from the germline V gene. The CDR3, as DNA: TGCAGCGTTGTTCCAAGGGGAACTTTAGGCTCCTACGAGCAGTACTTC. It yields the protein CSVVPRGTLGSYEQYF.